A single sample gave rise to the 27 T cell receptor beta chains below, sequenced in a study of T-cell reconstitution after alpha-beta-depleted transplantation in children. TCRbeta library construction was performed incorporating unique molecular identifiers. MiXCR, run by TCRdb on the PCR reads, gives a single entry per CDR3 protein. The sample lists 500,000 to 600,000 distinct CDR3 sequences; approximately 29% were seen once. The sequences come from PBMCs from the stem cell graft donor, collected from the stem cell graft. The receptors come from a human donor who donated a stem cell graft to a child with aplastic anemia.

The chain links TRBV2 to TRBJ2-1; TRBD2 matches 7 bases. The CDR3 runs 15 residues. J gave up 8 bases and V 5 bases, and 12 bases lay outside the gene matches. The germline V gene encodes CDR1 SNHLY and CDR2 FYNNEI. The CDR3 DNA is TGTGCCAGCAGTCGGACTAGGTCCCTTGGCTATGAGCAGTTCTTC. The encoded protein is CASSRTRSLGYEQFF.

The chain joins TRBV5-6 to TRBJ2-1, with TRBD1 matching over 9 bases. CDR3 size: 15 residues. CDR1 is SGHDT and CDR2 is YYEEEE in the germline V gene. V gave up 5 bases and J gave up 8 bases; unmatched junction bases: 11. Here the CDR3 reads CASSSTGGRYDEQFF. CDR3 coding DNA: TGTGCCAGCAGTTCTACAGGGGGCAGGTACGATGAGCAGTTCTTC.

V usage is TRBV18 and J usage is TRBJ1-2, with D possibly being TRBD1 (6 bases). CDR1 is KGHSH, CDR2 LQKENI, per germline. With 3 bases removed from V and 6 bases from J, the gap between germline ends came to 17 bases. This CDR3 is built from 15 residues. CDR3 nucleotide sequence: TGTGCCAGCTCACCCAAACCTCAACCAGGGGATGGCTACACCTTC. This translates into CASSPKPQPGDGYTF.

The J gene is TRBJ1-1, the V gene TRBV3-1; TRBD1 matches at 7 bases. Germline V gives CDR1 LGHDT, CDR2 YNNKEL (reference sequence). V dropped 4 bases and J dropped 1; count of bases not matched to a gene: 6. The CDR3 is made up of 15 amino acids. As DNA, the CDR3 is TGTGCCAGCAGCCGCGACAGGGCCGAGAACACTGAAGCTTTCTTT. This translates into CASSRDRAENTEAFF. Together with reference TRBV3-1 and TRBJ1-1, the CDR3 gives the full variable domain: DTAVSQTPKYLVTQMGNDKSIKCEQNLGHDTMYWYKQDSKKFLKIMFSYNNKELIINETVPNRFSPKSPDKAHLNLHINSLELGDSAVYFCASSRDRAENTEAFFGQGTRLTVV.

This clonotype was counted only a few times. The chain employs TRBV3-1 and TRBJ2-5; the match to TRBD1 covers 12 bases. Germline-derived CDR1 and CDR2 are LGHDT and YNNKEL (reference sequence). This CDR3 comprises 17 residues. J lost 6 bases, V lost 4 bases, and 12 bases had no gene match. DNA of the CDR3: TGTGCCAGCAGCCTACCCACCGGGACAGGGGGCGTAAAGACCCAGTACTTC. It yields the protein CASSLPTGTGGVKTQYF.

The V call is TRBV5-1, the J call TRBJ2-1; 11 nucleotides line up with TRBD1. V lost 3 bases, J lost 5 bases, and 4 bases stayed unmatched. CDR1 is SGHRS, CDR2 YFSETQ, per germline. The CDR3 sequence is 15 residues long. CDR3 sequence (DNA): TGCGCCAGCAGCTGGACAGGGGGCCCCGACAATGAGCAGTTCTTC. Its protein is CASSWTGGPDNEQFF.

This clonotype was counted only a few times. The chain uses TRBV7-2 and TRBJ2-4; weak D call: TRBD2 (6 bases). The CDR3 is 15 residues long. Trimming shortened V by 5 bases and J by 0 bases, and 11 bases separated the two germline ends. Germline V gene data show CDR1 as SGHTA and CDR2 as FQGNSA. The CDR3 nucleotides read TGTGCCAGCAGCGCGGATAGCGGAGCCAAAAACATTCAGTACTTC. Translated, it gives CASSADSGAKNIQYF.

This clonotype was seen a few times. This chain links TRBV11-2 with TRBJ1-4, with D perhaps TRBD1 (5 bases). Germline CDR1 reads SGHAT; CDR2 reads FQNNGV. V was shortened by 3 bases and J by 7 bases, with 15 bases between the two germline ends. The CDR3 consists of 15 residues. CDR3 protein: CASSFIGTPAEKLFF. The CDR3, as DNA: TGTGCCAGCAGCTTCATAGGGACTCCGGCTGAAAAACTGTTTTTT.

This clonotype has ten or more counts. The chain uses TRBV9 and TRBJ1-4; TRBD1 agrees at 10 bases. Per the germline V gene, CDR1 is SGDLS and CDR2 is YYNGEE. The V gene end was trimmed by 4 bases and the J gene end by 8 bases; junction bases not matched to a gene: 8. This CDR3 is built from 15 residues. The CDR3 sequence: CASSSKTGGYEKLFF. The DNA for the CDR3 is TGTGCCAGCAGCTCAAAGACAGGGGGCTACGAAAAACTGTTTTTT.

This clonotype was observed at least ten times. The J gene is TRBJ1-3, the V gene TRBV4-3; the D is unclear. V lost 0 bases to trimming and J lost 4 bases, with 7 bases between them. The CDR3 runs 14 residues. Germline lookup yields CDR1 LGHNA and CDR2 YSLEER. CDR3 protein: CASSQEFTGNTIYF. In DNA, the CDR3 is TGCGCCAGCAGCCAAGAATTTACCGGAAACACCATATATTTT.

This clonotype appeared a few times. The chain joins TRBV5-6 to TRBJ2-1; maybe TRBD1 (6 bases). The germline V gene encodes CDR1 SGHDT and CDR2 YYEEEE. The CDR3 runs 16 residues. V was trimmed by 4 bases and J by 8 bases, leaving 22 bases between them. CDR3 sequence (DNA): TGTGCCAGCAGCCGAGTCTACAGGGCAGACGGCGATGAGCAGTTCTTC. This encodes CASSRVYRADGDEQFF.

A remark on this clonotype: Sequence at one end of the junction differs from germline and may be a read error. The chain uses TRBV6-4 and TRBJ1-1; D may be TRBD1 (5 bases). CDR3 length: 13 residues. Germline V gene sequence: CDR1 MRHNA, CDR2 SNTAGT. This CDR3 reads CASSHSDSTEAFF. DNA of the CDR3: TGTGCCAGCAGTCACTCCGACAGTACTGAAGCTTTCTTT.

With regard to this clonotype: A much larger clone differs by one base, so this may be a read error. The chain is built from TRBV4-2 and TRBJ2-5, with D possibly TRBD1 on 5 matching bases. Germline lookup yields CDR1 LGHNA and CDR2 YNFKEQ. The CDR3 covers 13 residues. V lost 0 bases to trimming and J lost 5 bases, with 7 bases between them. In DNA, the CDR3 is TGTGCCAGCAGCCAAGACAGGGTGGAGACCCAGTACTTC. Translating gives CASSQDRVETQYF.

V is TRBV12-3 or TRBV12-4 and J is TRBJ1-5; 10 nucleotides align to TRBD1. CDR3 length: 16 residues. V shed 4 bases, J shed 1 base, and the junction held 4 bases outside the gene matches. The CDR3 region is CASSSMGQGSNQPQHF. DNA for the CDR3: TGTGCCAGCAGTTCAATGGGACAGGGGAGCAATCAGCCCCAGCATTTT.

The chain employs TRBV9 and TRBJ2-1; 9 positions agree with TRBD2. V lost 2 bases to trimming and J lost 1 base; unmatched junction nucleotides: 4. The germline CDR1 and CDR2 sequences are SGDLS and YYNGEE. The CDR3 extends over 16 amino acids. CDR3 sequence: CASSVIAGESYNEQFF. The CDR3 coding sequence is TGTGCCAGCAGCGTTATAGCGGGAGAATCCTACAATGAGCAGTTCTTC.

The rearrangement joins TRBV6-5 to TRBJ1-2; 8 nucleotides agree with TRBD1. V trimming: 4 bases; J trimming: 6 bases; junction bases outside the gene matches: 10. There are 15 residues in the CDR3. Germline V gives CDR1 MNHEY, CDR2 SVGAGI. The CDR3 DNA reads TGTGCCAGCAGTTCGGGACAGGAGACGCTCGATGGCTACACCTTC. Translated, it gives CASSSGQETLDGYTF.

This chain joins TRBV28 and TRBJ2-4, with a weak D call TRBD2 (8 bases). The germline V and J ends were trimmed by 6 bases and 6 bases, with 18 bases remaining between them. This CDR3 has 15 amino acids. CDR1 is MDHEN, CDR2 SYDVKM, per germline. The CDR3 loop reads CASSPGGGSLNIQYF. CDR3 bases: TGTGCCAGCAGCCCGGGAGGGGGCAGCTTAAACATTCAGTACTTC.

Concerning this clonotype: Without the conserved terminal phenylalanine or tryptophan, this CDR3 likely stems from a read error. The V and J genes are TRBV7-1 and TRBJ2-3; D is ambiguous. TRBV7-1 is an open reading frame whose function is uncertain. The germline V and J ends were trimmed by 5 bases and 3 bases, with 6 bases remaining between them. The CDR3 is made up of 12 amino acids. The CDR3 loop is CASSPGTDTQYS. The CDR3 DNA follows: TGTGCCAGCAGCCCCGGGACAGATACGCAGTATTCT.

The genes are TRBV7-2 and TRBJ1-1, with D unclear. This CDR3 has 12 residues. V was clipped by 1 base and J by 11 bases, with 11 bases between them. CDR1 and CDR2 from the germline V gene are SGHTA and FQGNSA. The CDR3 coding sequence is TGTGCCAGCAGCTTAGGATCGCCGAGGGCTTTCTTT. Residues: CASSLGSPRAFF.

The chain combines TRBV18 with TRBJ2-3; D might be TRBD1 (5 bases). Germline CDR1 reads KGHSH; CDR2 reads LQKENI. The CDR3 extends over 15 amino acids. V lost 2 bases, J lost 3 bases, and 12 bases lay in between. CDR3 loop: CASSPVYRQTDTQYF. Written as DNA, the CDR3 is TGTGCCAGCTCACCAGTGTACCGACAGACAGATACGCAGTATTTT.

V and J are TRBV7-2 and TRBJ1-4; the D is unclear. V lost 0 bases to trimming and J lost 5 bases, with 22 bases between them. Germline CDR1 reads SGHTA; CDR2 reads FQGNSA. This CDR3 spans 19 amino acids. CDR3 loop: CASSLAWGSIGVKNEKLFF. The DNA of the CDR3 is TGTGCCAGCAGCTTAGCGTGGGGTAGCATCGGGGTTAAGAATGAAAAACTGTTTTTT.

Ten or more counts support this clonotype. The gene calls are TRBV20-1 and TRBJ2-7; D may be TRBD1 or TRBD2 (6 bases each). V dropped 6 bases and J dropped 4 bases, with 13 bases sitting between them. Per the germline V gene, CDR1 is DFQATT and CDR2 is SNEGSKA (reference sequence). The CDR3 has 12 residues. The CDR3 DNA follows: TGCAGTGCAACGGAAGGGGGGTACGAGCAGTACGTC. Translated, it gives CSATEGGYEQYV.

This clonotype was counted between two and nine times. V usage is TRBV6-2 or TRBV6-3 and J usage is TRBJ1-3; TRBD1 matches at 8 bases. The CDR3 is 15 residues long. J lost 2 bases, V lost 8 bases, and 8 bases had no gene match. CDR1 is MNHEY, CDR2 SVGEGT, per germline. This CDR3 reads CASDPRDRTGNTIYF. Written as DNA, the CDR3 is TGTGCCAGCGACCCGAGGGACAGGACTGGAAACACCATATATTTT.

This clonotype appeared once. This chain connects TRBV7-8 to TRBJ1-1; D remains unclear. There are 14 residues in the CDR3. The V end lost 4 bases, the J end lost 0 bases, and 9 bases lay between the germline ends. Germline CDR1 and CDR2: SGHVS and FQNEAQ. The chain's CDR3 is CASSSNSLNTEAFF. The CDR3 region has the DNA TGTGCCAGCAGCTCAAATTCCCTGAACACTGAAGCTTTCTTT.

The chain couples TRBV29-1 to TRBJ1-2; D is possibly TRBD1 (5 bases). Germline V gene data show CDR1 as SQVTM and CDR2 as ANQGSEA. V lost 6 bases and J 7 bases, leaving 27 bases between the germline ends. The CDR3 runs to 16 residues. The DNA of the CDR3 is TGCAGCGTCGTAGATAGGGGACGAAGGGGATTACTTGGCTACACCTTC. This translates into CSVVDRGRRGLLGYTF.

The genes are TRBV5-1 and TRBJ2-6; D uncertain. Per the germline V gene, CDR1 is SGHRS and CDR2 is YFSETQ. V lost 0 bases, J lost 0 bases, and 7 bases lay in between. The CDR3 sequence is 16 residues long. CDR3 sequence: CASSLGSSSGANVLTF. CDR3 nucleotide sequence: TGCGCCAGCAGCTTGGGCAGCTCCTCTGGGGCCAACGTCCTGACTTTC.

This clonotype was seen a handful of times. The chain combines TRBV11-2 with TRBJ2-1; D is uncertain. V shed 1 base and J shed 5 bases, with 9 bases lying between them. The germline V gene encodes CDR1 SGHAT and CDR2 FQNNGV. The CDR3 totals 14 residues. The CDR3: CASSLGPRDNEQFF. CDR3 sequence (DNA): TGTGCCAGCAGCTTAGGGCCGAGAGACAATGAGCAGTTCTTC.